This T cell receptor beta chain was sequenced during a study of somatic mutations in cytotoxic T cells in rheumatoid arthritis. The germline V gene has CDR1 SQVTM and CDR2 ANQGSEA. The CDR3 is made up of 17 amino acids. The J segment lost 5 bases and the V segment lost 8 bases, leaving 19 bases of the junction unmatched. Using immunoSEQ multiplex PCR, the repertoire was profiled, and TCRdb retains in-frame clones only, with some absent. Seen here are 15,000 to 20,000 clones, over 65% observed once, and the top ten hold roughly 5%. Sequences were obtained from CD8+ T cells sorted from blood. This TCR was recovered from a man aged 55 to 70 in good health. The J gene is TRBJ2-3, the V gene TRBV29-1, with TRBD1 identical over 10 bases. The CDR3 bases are TGCAGCTGCCTGGGACAGGGGTACGGCGGGAGGATAGATACGCAGTATTTT. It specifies CSCLGQGYGGRIDTQYF.